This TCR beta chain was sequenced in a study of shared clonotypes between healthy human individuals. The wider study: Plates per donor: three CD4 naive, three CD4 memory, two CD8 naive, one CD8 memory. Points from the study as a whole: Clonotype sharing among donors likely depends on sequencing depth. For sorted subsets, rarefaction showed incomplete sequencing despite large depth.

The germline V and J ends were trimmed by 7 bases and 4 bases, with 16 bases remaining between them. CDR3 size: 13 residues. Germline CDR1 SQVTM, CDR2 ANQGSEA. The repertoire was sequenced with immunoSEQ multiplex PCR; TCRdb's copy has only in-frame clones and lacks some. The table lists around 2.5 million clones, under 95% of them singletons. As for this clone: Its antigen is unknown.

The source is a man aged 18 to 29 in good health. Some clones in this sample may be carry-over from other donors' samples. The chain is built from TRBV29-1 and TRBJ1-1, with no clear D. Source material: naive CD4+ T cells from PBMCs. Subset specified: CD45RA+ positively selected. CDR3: CSAVVGLSTEAFF. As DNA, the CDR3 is TGCAGCGCGGTCGTGGGTCTCAGCACTGAAGCTTTCTTT.